The entry that follows covers one T cell receptor (beta chain) sequence. The antigen is not known. Attached unique molecular identifiers marked individual cDNA molecules. MiXCR, applied by TCRdb to the 5' RACE reads, yields one record per CDR3 protein. Found here are tens of thousands of distinct CDR3 sequences, 12% of them singletons; the top ten hold 4% to 4.5%. From germline, CDR1 is SGHRS and CDR2 YFSETQ. The trim removed 1 base at V and 6 bases at J, leaving 9 bases unmatched. The CDR3 sequence is 15 residues long. These data belong to a study of early T cells in non-severe SARS-CoV-2 infection. Study background: Sequencing was performed on bulk RNA from unsorted whole blood, leaving chains unpaired.

Study outcomes and limitations: A preference for anti-spike CD8 responses marked VDJdb matching, which missed private and CD4 specificities.

The TCR comes from an adult who was a healthcare worker with PCR-confirmed SARS-CoV-2 infection or an uninfected control (not recorded which). V and J are TRBV5-1 and TRBJ1-2; 7 bases map to TRBD1. The material was whole blood, obtained at baseline. CDR3 residues: CASSLLQGQKNGYTF. Here the CDR3 DNA reads TGCGCCAGCAGCTTGTTACAGGGGCAGAAGAATGGCTACACCTTC.